The TCR beta chain described here comes from a study of brain T cells in children with intractable seizures. Whole-study findings and limits: Pre-surgery blood may have been undersampled, hiding some clones.

Time point indicated: blood from clinic visit 5 months post-surgery; TSC patient then seizure free. At least one anti-epileptic drug was given before surgery. In germline, CDR1 is SGHTA, CDR2 FQGNSA. V dropped 3 bases and J dropped 2 bases, with 14 bases sitting between them. The CDR3 is made up of 15 amino acids. Produced via immunoSEQ multiplex PCR; TCRdb's table is partial and in-frame only. The sample includes a few hundred thousand clones, 93% of them seen just once. A note on this clone: Its matching antigen is unknown.

The sequencing here drew on peripheral blood, taken approximately 5 months after surgery. This TCR came from a boy under two years old with tuberous sclerosis and intractable seizures. The gene calls are TRBV7-2 and TRBJ2-7; D gene ambiguous. The CDR3 reads CASSFTVGPTYEQYF. As DNA, the CDR3 is TGTGCCAGCAGCTTTACGGTAGGGCCTACCTACGAGCAGTACTTC.